This is a list of T cell receptor beta chains from one sample in a study of shared clonotypes between healthy human individuals. Measured with immunoSEQ multiplex PCR; TCRdb has only the in-frame clones, and not every one. The sample has 2.3 million or so clones, 85% to 95% seen once. The sample comprised naive CD4+ T cells from PBMCs. The receptors derive from a young man in good health. Some clones in this sample may be carry-over from other donors' samples. Both conserved end residues are part of each CDR3. The D gene is left open where the match is weak. A clone size is listed for some rows: how often the clone was seen (once, few, many), or a class if it is expanded.

v_call: TRBV29-1; clone_size: -; d_call: -; j_call: TRBJ2-3; cdr3_aa: CSAPRSTDTQYF; cdr3_nt: TGCAGCGCCCCGCGTAGCACAGATACGCAGTATTTT
v_call: TRBV11-2; clone_size: -; d_call: -; j_call: TRBJ2-1; cdr3_aa: CASSSSGGGSYNEQFF; cdr3_nt: TGTGCCAGCAGCAGCAGCGGTGGTGGGTCCTACAATGAGCAGTTCTTC
v_call: TRBV5-4; clone_size: -; d_call: TRBD2; j_call: TRBJ2-7; cdr3_aa: CASSLPAGDSYEQYF; cdr3_nt: TGTGCCAGCAGCTTGCCGGCGGGAGACTCCTACGAGCAGTACTTC
v_call: TRBV18; clone_size: -; d_call: -; j_call: TRBJ2-7; cdr3_aa: CASSPPSGLSSYEQYF; cdr3_nt: TGTGCCAGCTCACCACCCTCCGGGTTAAGCTCCTACGAGCAGTACTTC
v_call: TRBV7-9; clone_size: -; d_call: -; j_call: TRBJ2-7; cdr3_aa: CASSQEGEQYF; cdr3_nt: TGTGCCAGCAGCCAAGAGGGCGAGCAGTACTTC
v_call: TRBV15; clone_size: -; d_call: TRBD1; j_call: TRBJ2-5; cdr3_aa: CATSRAQRTGGPPRGTQYF; cdr3_nt: TGTGCCACCAGCAGAGCCCAACGGACAGGGGGACCCCCCCGGGGGACCCAGTACTTC
v_call: TRBV4-1; clone_size: once; d_call: TRBD1; j_call: TRBJ1-2; cdr3_aa: CASSHPQGAGYGYTF; cdr3_nt: TGCGCCAGCAGCCACCCACAGGGGGCGGGCTATGGCTACACCTTC
v_call: TRBV2; clone_size: -; d_call: -; j_call: TRBJ2-7; cdr3_aa: CASSARGEQYF; cdr3_nt: TGTGCCAGCAGTGCAAGGGGAGAGCAGTACTTC
v_call: TRBV4-3; clone_size: -; d_call: -; j_call: TRBJ2-1; cdr3_aa: CASSQEAGWLPYNEQFF; cdr3_nt: TGCGCCAGCAGCCAAGAGGCGGGTTGGCTCCCCTACAATGAGCAGTTCTTC
v_call: TRBV2; clone_size: -; d_call: TRBD1; j_call: TRBJ1-5; cdr3_aa: CASSARGHGQPQHF; cdr3_nt: TGTGCCAGCAGTGCTAGGGGGCACGGTCAGCCCCAGCATTTT
v_call: TRBV5-6; clone_size: -; d_call: -; j_call: TRBJ1-4; cdr3_aa: CASNTMGREKLFF; cdr3_nt: TGTGCCAGCAACACCATGGGGCGGGAAAAACTGTTTTTT
v_call: TRBV6-5; clone_size: -; d_call: TRBD1; j_call: TRBJ1-1; cdr3_aa: CASRGQGMDTEAFF; cdr3_nt: TGTGCCAGCAGGGGACAGGGCATGGACACTGAAGCTTTCTTT
v_call: TRBV2; clone_size: -; d_call: -; j_call: TRBJ2-5; cdr3_aa: CASSEKGVLETQYF; cdr3_nt: TGTGCCAGCAGTGAAAAGGGGGTCCTGGAGACCCAGTACTTC
v_call: TRBV14; clone_size: -; d_call: -; j_call: TRBJ2-5; cdr3_aa: CASSQAATGRGSTQYF; cdr3_nt: TGTGCCAGCAGCCAAGCAGCGACTGGCCGAGGTAGTACCCAGTACTTC
v_call: TRBV27; clone_size: -; d_call: -; j_call: TRBJ2-5; cdr3_aa: CASSLYSQETQYF; cdr3_nt: TGTGCCAGCAGTTTATACAGCCAAGAGACCCAGTACTTC
v_call: TRBV19; clone_size: -; d_call: TRBD1; j_call: TRBJ1-5; cdr3_aa: CASSPPRQGTGNQPQHF; cdr3_nt: TGTGCCAGTAGTCCCCCTCGACAGGGCACGGGCAATCAGCCCCAGCATTTT
v_call: TRBV5-1; clone_size: -; d_call: TRBD1; j_call: TRBJ2-1; cdr3_aa: CASRWDSQTEQFF; cdr3_nt: TGCGCCAGCAGATGGGACAGTCAGACTGAGCAGTTCTTC
v_call: TRBV7-2; clone_size: once; d_call: -; j_call: TRBJ2-5; cdr3_aa: CASSLAAWGETQYF; cdr3_nt: TGTGCCAGCAGCTTAGCGGCCTGGGGAGAGACCCAGTACTTC
v_call: TRBV4-3; clone_size: -; d_call: TRBD2; j_call: TRBJ2-1; cdr3_aa: CASSQQTGGVDEQFF; cdr3_nt: TGCGCCAGCAGCCAGCAGACTGGGGGGGTGGATGAGCAGTTCTTC
v_call: TRBV7-2; clone_size: -; d_call: -; j_call: TRBJ1-4; cdr3_aa: CASSLRIGGRPNEKLFF; cdr3_nt: TGTGCCAGCAGCTTACGGATCGGGGGGCGCCCGAATGAAAAACTGTTTTTT
v_call: TRBV4-3; clone_size: -; d_call: -; j_call: TRBJ1-2; cdr3_aa: CASSQGVNYGYTF; cdr3_nt: TGCGCCAGCAGCCAAGGGGTAAACTATGGCTACACCTTC
v_call: TRBV19; clone_size: -; d_call: -; j_call: TRBJ1-2; cdr3_aa: CASNPAGTLGGYTF; cdr3_nt: TGTGCCAGTAACCCGGCGGGGACCCTGGGGGGCTACACCTTC
v_call: TRBV30; clone_size: -; d_call: TRBD1; j_call: TRBJ1-2; cdr3_aa: CAWTNRGRIYGYTF; cdr3_nt: TGTGCCTGGACCAACAGGGGGCGAATCTATGGCTACACCTTC
v_call: TRBV9; clone_size: -; d_call: -; j_call: TRBJ2-5; cdr3_aa: CASSQFGGPGETQYF; cdr3_nt: TGTGCCAGCAGCCAATTCGGGGGGCCTGGAGAGACCCAGTACTTC
v_call: TRBV28; clone_size: once; d_call: -; j_call: TRBJ2-1; cdr3_aa: CASSLGVGTSIYNEQFF; cdr3_nt: TGTGCCAGCAGTTTAGGGGTCGGGACCTCTATCTACAATGAGCAGTTCTTC
v_call: TRBV28; clone_size: once; d_call: -; j_call: TRBJ1-1; cdr3_aa: CASSSLRLGLEAFF; cdr3_nt: TGTGCCAGCAGTTCCCTGAGGCTCGGCTTGGAAGCTTTCTTT
v_call: TRBV29-1; clone_size: -; d_call: -; j_call: TRBJ1-3; cdr3_aa: CSVSKGSGNTIYF; cdr3_nt: TGCAGCGTGTCAAAGGGCTCTGGAAACACCATATATTTT
v_call: TRBV5-1; clone_size: -; d_call: TRBD1; j_call: TRBJ2-7; cdr3_aa: CASSLGPGQGTYEQYF; cdr3_nt: TGCGCCAGCAGCTTGGGTCCGGGACAGGGGACCTACGAGCAGTACTTC
v_call: TRBV5-1; clone_size: -; d_call: TRBD2; j_call: TRBJ2-1; cdr3_aa: CASSPLAGGPYEQFF; cdr3_nt: TGCGCCAGCAGCCCTCTAGCGGGAGGGCCCTATGAGCAGTTCTTC
v_call: TRBV28; clone_size: -; d_call: TRBD1; j_call: TRBJ2-7; cdr3_aa: CASRPDRTPLEQYF; cdr3_nt: TGTGCCAGCAGACCGGACAGGACGCCCCTGGAGCAGTACTTC
v_call: TRBV2; clone_size: -; d_call: -; j_call: TRBJ2-6; cdr3_aa: CASKGSGANVLTF; cdr3_nt: TGTGCCAGCAAGGGATCTGGGGCCAACGTCCTGACTTTC
v_call: TRBV7-3; clone_size: -; d_call: -; j_call: TRBJ2-3; cdr3_aa: CASRGPTDTQYF; cdr3_nt: TGTGCCAGCAGAGGGCCCACAGATACGCAGTATTTT
v_call: TRBV30; clone_size: -; d_call: TRBD2; j_call: TRBJ2-7; cdr3_aa: CAWSVRTSGARSYEQYF; cdr3_nt: TGTGCCTGGAGTGTAAGGACTAGCGGGGCGAGGTCCTACGAGCAGTACTTC
v_call: TRBV5-5; clone_size: -; d_call: -; j_call: TRBJ2-2; cdr3_aa: CASSGDGTGELFF; cdr3_nt: TGTGCCAGCAGCGGGGACGGTACCGGGGAGCTGTTTTTT
v_call: TRBV11-3; clone_size: once; d_call: TRBD2; j_call: TRBJ2-7; cdr3_aa: CASSPRTSGNYEQYF; cdr3_nt: TGTGCCAGCAGCCCGAGGACTAGCGGGAACTACGAGCAGTACTTC
v_call: TRBV28; clone_size: -; d_call: -; j_call: TRBJ1-3; cdr3_aa: CASSPVRGIGNTIYF; cdr3_nt: TGTGCCAGCAGCCCCGTGAGGGGCATTGGAAACACCATATATTTT
v_call: TRBV4-1; clone_size: -; d_call: -; j_call: TRBJ2-1; cdr3_aa: CASSQVILDYPFF; cdr3_nt: TGCGCCAGCAGCCAAGTAATATTGGACTATCCGTTCTTC
v_call: TRBV18; clone_size: -; d_call: -; j_call: TRBJ1-1; cdr3_aa: CASSRGGMVGLAEAFF; cdr3_nt: TGTGCCAGCTCACGGGGGGGGATGGTGGGATTGGCTGAAGCTTTCTTT
v_call: TRBV20-1; clone_size: -; d_call: -; j_call: TRBJ2-1; cdr3_aa: CSAGGDNEQFF; cdr3_nt: TGCAGTGCTGGAGGGGACAATGAGCAGTTCTTC
v_call: TRBV7-2; clone_size: few; d_call: -; j_call: TRBJ1-1; cdr3_aa: CASSLGRMLNTEAFF; cdr3_nt: TGTGCCAGCAGCTTAGGACGGATGTTGAACACTGAAGCTTTCTTT
v_call: TRBV5-1; clone_size: -; d_call: TRBD2; j_call: TRBJ2-3; cdr3_aa: CASSLAASGTSTDTQYF; cdr3_nt: TGCGCCAGCAGCTTGGCCGCTAGCGGGACTAGCACAGATACGCAGTATTTT
v_call: TRBV28; clone_size: -; d_call: -; j_call: TRBJ1-4; cdr3_aa: CASSTRINIEKLFF; cdr3_nt: TGTGCCAGCAGCACGAGGATAAATATTGAAAAACTGTTTTTT
v_call: TRBV27; clone_size: -; d_call: -; j_call: TRBJ2-2; cdr3_aa: CASRKQSIANTGELFF; cdr3_nt: TGTGCCAGCAGGAAGCAGTCTATAGCGAACACCGGGGAGCTGTTTTTT
v_call: TRBV28; clone_size: -; d_call: TRBD2; j_call: TRBJ2-2; cdr3_aa: CASSSMFSGSSLTGELFF; cdr3_nt: TGTGCCAGCAGTTCAATGTTTAGCGGGAGTTCACTCACCGGGGAGCTGTTTTTT
v_call: TRBV9; clone_size: few; d_call: TRBD2; j_call: TRBJ2-3; cdr3_aa: CASSVEGGRADTQYF; cdr3_nt: TGTGCCAGCAGCGTAGAAGGTGGGAGGGCAGATACGCAGTATTTT
v_call: TRBV2; clone_size: -; d_call: -; j_call: TRBJ2-1; cdr3_aa: CASSEQGSYNEQFF; cdr3_nt: TGTGCCAGCAGTGAACAGGGGAGCTACAATGAGCAGTTCTTC
v_call: TRBV27; clone_size: -; d_call: -; j_call: TRBJ2-7; cdr3_aa: CASSLDRSSLSYEQYF; cdr3_nt: TGTGCCAGCAGTTTAGATCGTTCATCCCTCTCCTACGAGCAGTACTTC
v_call: TRBV18; clone_size: -; d_call: TRBD1; j_call: TRBJ2-7; cdr3_aa: CASSPSGTGGYEQYF; cdr3_nt: TGTGCCAGCTCCCCCTCCGGGACAGGAGGCTACGAGCAGTACTTC
v_call: TRBV11-2; clone_size: -; d_call: -; j_call: TRBJ1-2; cdr3_aa: CASSLDLIGYTF; cdr3_nt: TGTGCCAGCAGCTTAGATCTAATTGGCTACACCTTC
v_call: TRBV5-1; clone_size: -; d_call: TRBD2; j_call: TRBJ2-1; cdr3_aa: CASSPGLAAISYNEQFF; cdr3_nt: TGCGCCAGCAGCCCTGGACTAGCGGCCATCTCCTACAATGAGCAGTTCTTC
v_call: TRBV18; clone_size: -; d_call: TRBD2; j_call: TRBJ2-1; cdr3_aa: CASSPPGLAGGPIGQFF; cdr3_nt: TGTGCCAGCTCACCACCGGGGCTAGCGGGAGGTCCGATCGGGCAGTTCTTC
v_call: TRBV7-2; clone_size: -; d_call: TRBD2; j_call: TRBJ2-5; cdr3_aa: CASSLRLAGGETQYF; cdr3_nt: TGTGCCAGCAGCTTAAGACTAGCGGGAGGGGAGACCCAGTACTTC
v_call: TRBV5-4; clone_size: -; d_call: -; j_call: TRBJ1-1; cdr3_aa: CASSLDATEAFF; cdr3_nt: TGTGCCAGCAGCTTGGACGCAACTGAAGCTTTCTTT